The 28 T cell receptor beta chains presented below share a single source sample, sequenced in a study of cytomegalovirus exposure and HLA in healthy donors. Researchers ran the PCR with 60 Vbeta and 13 Jbeta primers. The repertoire was sequenced with immunoSEQ multiplex PCR; TCRdb's copy has only in-frame clones and lacks some. The sample comprises around 69,000 clones, about 70% of which are singletons, and about 7.4% rests with the top ten. The specimen sequenced was PBMCs. These TCRs come from a man between 40 and 49 years old in good health and CMV-seropositive.

This clone occurred once. The chain combines TRBV4-2 with TRBJ1-2; D might be TRBD1 (5 bases). This CDR3 has 14 amino acids. Germline V lookup: CDR1 LGHNA, CDR2 YNFKEQ. Trimming stripped 0 bases from V and 6 bases from J, with 11 bases between. The CDR3 here is CASSQDVGGDGYTF. CDR3 in DNA: TGTGCCAGCAGCCAAGATGTGGGGGGTGATGGCTACACCTTC.

The rearrangement links TRBV27 to TRBJ2-3; 7 bases match TRBD2. Germline V gene sequence: CDR1 MNHEY, CDR2 SMNVEV (reference sequence). CDR3 size: 16 residues. V was pared by 5 bases and J by 1 base, with 9 bases of the junction left unmatched. The CDR3 nucleotides read TGTGCCAGCAGTCCCAGTTGGAGCGGGGGCACAGATACGCAGTATTTT. Its translation: CASSPSWSGGTDTQYF.

This chain joins TRBV9 and TRBJ1-6, with 8 bases lining up with TRBD1. V was clipped by 3 bases and J by 7 bases; unmatched bases: 6. Germline CDR1 is SGDLS and CDR2 is YYNGEE. The CDR3 extends over 15 amino acids. The CDR3 loop is CASSATGEGNSPLHF. The CDR3, as DNA: TGTGCCAGCAGCGCGACAGGGGAAGGGAATTCACCCCTCCACTTT.

This chain uses TRBV5-1 with TRBJ2-2, with D perhaps TRBD1 (5 bases). Trimming stripped 5 bases from V and 10 bases from J, with 12 bases between. Germline-derived CDR1 and CDR2 are SGHRS and YFSETQ. The CDR3 has 12 residues. The CDR3 nucleotides are TGCGCCAGCAGACCCGACAGAAAGGAGCTGTTTTTT. It is translated as CASRPDRKELFF. The full variable domain, with the rest looked up from reference TRBV5-1 and TRBJ2-2, is KAGVTQTPRYLIKTRGQQVTLSCSPISGHRSVSWYQQTPGQGLQFLFEYFSETQRNKGNFPGRFSGRQFSNSRSEMNVSTLELGDSALYLCASRPDRKELFFGEGSRLTVL.

The CDR3 bases are TGTGCCAGTAGTATCCTCCAGGGGGCTTCTGGGGCCAACGTCCTGACTTTC. Amino acids: CASSILQGASGANVLTF. The J gene is TRBJ2-6, the V gene TRBV19; 8 positions agree with TRBD1. The CDR3 runs 17 residues. After removal of 3 bases from V and 1 base from J, the junction contained 5 bases not matched to a gene. The germline V gene encodes CDR1 LNHDA and CDR2 SQIVND (reference sequence).

This chain connects TRBV11-2 to TRBJ2-7, with D maybe TRBD1 (6 bases). The CDR3 contains 15 residues. Trimming took off 1 base at V and 6 bases at J, with 16 bases between the two ends. CDR1 is SGHAT and CDR2 is FQNNGV in the germline V gene. The CDR3 region has the DNA TGTGCCAGCAGCTTAGCGACAGGCGGGCGGAGCGAGCAGTACTTC. Protein product: CASSLATGGRSEQYF.

V gene TRBV5-6 combines with J gene TRBJ2-1; 7 bases are a match to TRBD1. Trimming took 4 bases from V and 8 from J; bases not matched to a gene: 6. The CDR3 consists of 13 residues. Germline V gene data show CDR1 as SGHDT and CDR2 as YYEEEE. The CDR3 DNA is TGTGCCAGCAGCCGACAGGGCCGGGATGAGCAGTTCTTC. Its translation is CASSRQGRDEQFF.

The chain combines TRBV7-9 with TRBJ1-1; no clear D. The germline V gene has CDR1 SEHNR and CDR2 FQNEAQ (reference sequence). Trimming took 4 bases from V and 7 from J, leaving 13 bases between them. The CDR3 covers 13 residues. CDR3 nucleotides: TGTGCCAGCAGCTCGATCAGATTACATGAAGCTTTCTTT. Protein: CASSSIRLHEAFF.

J is TRBJ1-2 and V is TRBV28; D is possibly TRBD1 (5 bases). The CDR3 covers 14 residues. Per the germline V gene, CDR1 is MDHEN and CDR2 is SYDVKM. Trimming took 4 bases from V and 4 from J, leaving 13 bases between them. CDR3 sequence (DNA): TGTGCCAGCAGTTCCGGACATCCTTCCTATGGCTACACCTTC. Its translation: CASSSGHPSYGYTF.

The chain employs TRBV5-6 and TRBJ1-1, with 8 bases matching TRBD1. The CDR3 extends over 15 amino acids. The J segment lost 3 bases and the V segment lost 2 bases, leaving 6 bases of the junction unmatched. Germline V gene data show CDR1 as SGHDT and CDR2 as YYEEEE. CDR3 sequence (DNA): TGTGCCAGCAGCTTTTCCACAGGGGGGCACACTGAAGCTTTCTTT. Its protein product is CASSFSTGGHTEAFF.

The rearrangement links TRBV10-1 to TRBJ2-2, with TRBD1 identical over 9 bases. From germline, CDR1 is WNHNN and CDR2 SYGVQD (reference sequence). V shed 8 bases, J shed 6 bases, and the junction held 4 bases outside the gene matches. This CDR3 spans 13 amino acids. CDR3 amino acids: CASGYRGPGELFF. For the CDR3, the DNA is TGCGCCAGCGGTTACAGGGGGCCCGGGGAGCTGTTTTTT.

V is TRBV9 and J is TRBJ2-1, with TRBD1 matching over 12 bases. Trimming took 3 bases from V and 3 from J; bases not matched to a gene: 13. The CDR3 loop spans 19 amino acids. Germline V gene data show CDR1 as SGDLS and CDR2 as YYNGEE. The CDR3 protein is CASSAPGQGARGIYNEQFF. As DNA, the CDR3 is TGTGCCAGCAGCGCACCGGGACAGGGGGCGAGAGGGATCTACAATGAGCAGTTCTTC.

The J gene is TRBJ2-3, the V gene TRBV11-1, with TRBD2 matching 8 bases. V shed 3 bases, J shed 3 bases, and the junction held 8 bases outside the gene matches. Germline-derived CDR1 and CDR2 are SGHAT and FQDESV (reference sequence). This CDR3 is built from 16 residues. In DNA, the CDR3 is TGTGCCAGCAGCTTTACCGGGACTAGGGGTACAGATACGCAGTATTTT. Its protein is CASSFTGTRGTDTQYF.

The rearrangement joins TRBV27 to TRBJ1-2; possible D gene TRBD1, 5 bases. The length of the CDR3 is 17 residues. In germline, CDR1 is MNHEY, CDR2 SMNVEV (reference sequence). The ends were cut back, 3 bases at V and 5 bases at J, with 22 bases in the middle. CDR3 in DNA: TGTGCCAGCAGTTTGGGAGGTAGTGGGGGTAGAGTTTATGGCTACACCTTC. Translated, it gives CASSLGGSGGRVYGYTF.

The chain is built from TRBV7-3 and TRBJ2-3; a weak D match, TRBD1 (6 bases). V shed 6 bases and J shed 1 base, with 8 bases lying between them. This CDR3 contains 13 residues. The germline CDR1 and CDR2 sequences are SGHTA and FQGTGA. Here the CDR3 DNA reads TGTGCCAGCAGGTCAGGGGGCACAGATACGCAGTATTTT. As protein: CASRSGGTDTQYF.

Points on this clone: The germline gene is not matched at one end of the junction; a read error may be the cause. The V call is TRBV7-7, the J call TRBJ2-5; maybe TRBD1 (6 bases). The CDR3 has 14 residues. CDR1 is SSHAT and CDR2 is FNYEAQ in the germline V gene (reference sequence). CDR3 sequence (DNA): TGTGCTAGCAGCTTAGGGTCAGGGGCACAGACCCAGTACTTC. This codes for CASSLGSGAQTQYF.

The chain links TRBV5-1 to TRBJ2-7; D is perhaps TRBD2 (5 bases). Trimming removed 0 bases from V and 4 bases from J, with 14 bases in between. Germline V CDR1 and CDR2: SGHRS, YFSETQ. The CDR3 runs to 15 residues. The DNA of the CDR3 is TGCGCCAGCAGCTTGGAGGCCAGGCGGGTTTACGAGCAGTACTTC. As protein: CASSLEARRVYEQYF.

This chain connects TRBV6-5 to TRBJ1-4; TRBD1 aligns across 8 bases. This CDR3 contains 15 residues. J gave up 7 bases and V 6 bases, and 10 bases lay outside the gene matches. CDR1 is MNHEY and CDR2 is SVGAGI in the germline V gene. The DNA for the CDR3 is TGTGCCAGCAGAAGAGGCCCGGGACAGGTTGAAAAACTGTTTTTT. This encodes CASRRGPGQVEKLFF.

This clone has more than one count but fewer than ten. The J gene is TRBJ1-2, the V gene TRBV7-2; 9 nucleotides align to TRBD1. Germline V CDR1 and CDR2: SGHTA, FQGNSA. The CDR3 spans 13 residues. The V gene end was trimmed by 6 bases and the J gene end by 5 bases; junction bases not matched to a gene: 4. The CDR3 DNA is TGTGCCAGCAGTCCGGGACAGGGTTATGGCTACACCTTC. Protein sequence: CASSPGQGYGYTF.

This clone was seen a handful of times. This CDR3 is CASSPRDYLAKNIQYF. DNA for the CDR3: TGTGCCAGCAGTCCCAGGGATTACCTAGCCAAAAACATTCAGTACTTC. The chain links TRBV28 to TRBJ2-4, with D maybe TRBD1 (5 bases). With 5 bases removed from V and 0 bases from J, the gap between germline ends came to 14 bases. The CDR3 covers 16 residues. Germline V gene data show CDR1 as MDHEN and CDR2 as SYDVKM.

This chain links TRBV7-9 with TRBJ2-7; 7 bases are shared with TRBD1. This CDR3 contains 12 residues. V gave up 4 bases and J gave up 5 bases; unmatched junction bases: 2. The germline CDR1 and CDR2 sequences are SEHNR and FQNEAQ (reference sequence). CDR3 amino acids: CASSYDRDEQYF. The DNA of the CDR3 is TGTGCCAGCAGCTACGACAGGGACGAGCAGTACTTC.

This clone was seen only a few times. This chain joins TRBV5-1 and TRBJ2-6, with D unclear. Germline V gives CDR1 SGHRS, CDR2 YFSETQ. The CDR3 length is 14 residues. V lost 4 bases and J lost 2, with 7 bases in between. CDR3 bases: TGCGCCAGCAGCGACAATACTGGGGCCAACGTCCTGACTTTC. Translated, it gives CASSDNTGANVLTF.

This chain links TRBV7-9 with TRBJ2-3; the match to TRBD2 covers 11 bases. The CDR3 loop spans 16 amino acids. Losses at the gene ends were 4 bases for V and 8 bases for J; bases not matched to a gene: 11. CDR1 SEHNR and CDR2 FQNEAQ come from the germline V gene (reference sequence). CDR3 bases: TGTGCCAGCAGCTCGTTAGCGGGGGGGCAATTGGTTACGCAGTATTTT. Translated, it gives CASSSLAGGQLVTQYF.

The chain couples TRBV6-6 to TRBJ1-4; no reliable D call. V gave up 5 bases and J gave up 8 bases, with 15 bases separating them. The CDR3 consists of 14 residues. Germline CDR1 MNHNY, CDR2 SVGAGI (reference sequence). CDR3 in amino acids: CASSDNTGGEKLFF. The CDR3 region has the DNA TGTGCCAGCAGTGACAACACCGGTGGGGAAAAACTGTTTTTT.

This rearrangement joins TRBV14 to TRBJ1-1; D gene ambiguous. V was trimmed by 3 bases and J by 1 base, leaving 9 bases between them. The germline V gene has CDR1 SGHDN and CDR2 FVKESK. The CDR3 sequence is 14 residues long. CDR3 bases: TGTGCCAGCAGCCAGGTCAGAGGGAACACTGAAGCTTTCTTT. Encoded protein: CASSQVRGNTEAFF.

The chain uses TRBV9 and TRBJ2-3; 7 bases are shared with TRBD2. Looked up from germline, CDR1 is SGDLS and CDR2 is YYNGEE. This CDR3 contains 14 residues. The J segment lost 6 bases and the V segment lost 0 bases, leaving 4 bases of the junction unmatched. Here the CDR3 DNA reads TGTGCCAGCAGCGTAGGGGGAGGGCCCGATACGCAGTATTTT. This encodes CASSVGGGPDTQYF.

The J gene is TRBJ2-5, the V gene TRBV25-1, with D possibly being TRBD2 (5 bases). Germline V CDR1 and CDR2: MGHDK, SYGVNS. The CDR3 covers 13 residues. V dropped 1 base and J dropped 7 bases, with 10 bases sitting between them. For the CDR3, the DNA is TGTGCCAGCAGTGAATGGGGAGAAGGGACCCAGTACTTC. Translating gives CASSEWGEGTQYF.

The CDR3 coding sequence is TGTGCCAGCAGCCAAGATGCGTCAGGGACACCCTACGAGCAGTACTTC. Protein product: CASSQDASGTPYEQYF. The chain recombines TRBV4-2 with TRBJ2-7, with D tentatively TRBD1 (6 bases). Germline V gene data show CDR1 as LGHNA and CDR2 as YNFKEQ. This CDR3 region has 16 residues. V was clipped by 0 bases and J by 2 bases, with 14 bases between them.